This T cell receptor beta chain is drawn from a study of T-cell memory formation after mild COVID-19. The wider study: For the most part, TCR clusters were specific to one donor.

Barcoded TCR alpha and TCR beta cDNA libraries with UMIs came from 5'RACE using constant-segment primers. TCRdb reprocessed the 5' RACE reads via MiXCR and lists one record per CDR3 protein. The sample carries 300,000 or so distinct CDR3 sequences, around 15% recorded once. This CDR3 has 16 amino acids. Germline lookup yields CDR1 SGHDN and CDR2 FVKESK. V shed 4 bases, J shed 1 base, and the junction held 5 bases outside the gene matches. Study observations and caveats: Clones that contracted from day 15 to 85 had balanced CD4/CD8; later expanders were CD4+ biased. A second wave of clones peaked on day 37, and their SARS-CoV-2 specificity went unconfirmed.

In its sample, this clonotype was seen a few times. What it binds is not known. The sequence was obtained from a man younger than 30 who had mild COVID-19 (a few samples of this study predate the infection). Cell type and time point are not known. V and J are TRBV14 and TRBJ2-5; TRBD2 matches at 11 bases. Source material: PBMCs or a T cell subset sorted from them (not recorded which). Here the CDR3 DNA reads TGTGCCAGCAGCCCACTAGCGGGGGCCACCCAAGAGACCCAGTACTTC. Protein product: CASSPLAGATQETQYF.